The text below deals with one T cell receptor beta chain. The antigen it binds to is not known. No base quality values were provided; no much bigger clone lies one nucleotide off. This record belongs to a study of T cell changes during pregnancy in multiple sclerosis (dated by TCRdb to between 2018 and 2021). With respect to the entire study: In women with multiple sclerosis, the researchers looked at how the T cell repertoire shifted as pregnancy progressed.

Cut back by 6 bases and 4 bases, the V and J ends lie 13 bases apart. For CDR1 and CDR2, the germline V gene lists MDHEN and SYDVKM. From the cysteine up to the phenylalanine, the CDR3 has a length of 14 residues. Of the read, only the CDR3 DNA is kept; its 42 bases are in frame from base 1. Receptor libraries were prepared by the immunoSEQ multiplex PCR assay. TCRdb limited this immuneACCESS table to in-frame rearrangements with V and J called. A share of clones is missing; checked studies link under half to unresolved V genes, and the rest is unexplained. The sample includes some 60,000 clones, with about 88% observed a single time. The top ten clonotypes cover more than 1.5% of the sample.

Source: peripheral blood, taken after pregnancy. The chain was built from TRBV28 and TRBJ1-3; TRBD1 could be the D gene, as 6 bases match. The TCR sequence derives from a female donor with multiple sclerosis, enrolled in a pregnancy study. The DNA sequence follows: TGTGCCAGCAGGCTTGGGGGCGAAGGAAACACCATATATTTT. Its translation reads: CASRLGGEGNTIYF.